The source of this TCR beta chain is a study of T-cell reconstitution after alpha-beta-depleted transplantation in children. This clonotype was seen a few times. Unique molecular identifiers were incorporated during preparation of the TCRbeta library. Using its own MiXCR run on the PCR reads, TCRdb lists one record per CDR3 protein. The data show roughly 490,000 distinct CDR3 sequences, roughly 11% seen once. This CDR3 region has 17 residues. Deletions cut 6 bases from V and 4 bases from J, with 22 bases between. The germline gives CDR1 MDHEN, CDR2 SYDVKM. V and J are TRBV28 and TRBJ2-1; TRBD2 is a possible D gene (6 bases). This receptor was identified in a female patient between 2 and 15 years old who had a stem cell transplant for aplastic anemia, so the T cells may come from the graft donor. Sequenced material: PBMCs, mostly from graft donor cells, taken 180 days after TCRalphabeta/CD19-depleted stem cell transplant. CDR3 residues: CASRFGLTSIPYNEQFF. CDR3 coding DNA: TGTGCCAGCAGGTTTGGACTCACTAGCATACCGTACAATGAGCAGTTCTTC. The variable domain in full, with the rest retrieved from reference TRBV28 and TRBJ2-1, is DVKVTQSSRYLVKRTGEKVFLECVQDMDHENMFWYRQDPGLGLRLIYFSYDVKMKEKGDIPEGYSVSREKKERFSLILESASTNQTSMYLCASRFGLTSIPYNEQFFGPGTRLTVL.